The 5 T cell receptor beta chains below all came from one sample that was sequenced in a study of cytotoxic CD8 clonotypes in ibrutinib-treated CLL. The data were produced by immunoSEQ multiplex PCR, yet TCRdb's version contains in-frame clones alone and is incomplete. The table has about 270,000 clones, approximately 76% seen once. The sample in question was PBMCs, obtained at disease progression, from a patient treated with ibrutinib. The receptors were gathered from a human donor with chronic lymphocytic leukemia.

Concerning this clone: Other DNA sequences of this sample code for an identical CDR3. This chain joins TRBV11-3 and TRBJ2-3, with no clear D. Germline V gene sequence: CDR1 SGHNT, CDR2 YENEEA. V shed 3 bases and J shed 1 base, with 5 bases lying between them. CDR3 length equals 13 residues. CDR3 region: CASSFSGTDTQYF. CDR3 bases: TGTGCCAGCAGCTTCAGCGGCACAGATACGCAGTATTTT.

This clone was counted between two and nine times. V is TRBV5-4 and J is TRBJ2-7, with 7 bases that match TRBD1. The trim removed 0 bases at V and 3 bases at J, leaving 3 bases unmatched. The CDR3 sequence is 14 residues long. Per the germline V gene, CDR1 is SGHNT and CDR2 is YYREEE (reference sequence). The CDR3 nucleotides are TGTGCCAGCAGCTTGGACGGGACAGTCTACGAGCAGTACTTC. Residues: CASSLDGTVYEQYF.

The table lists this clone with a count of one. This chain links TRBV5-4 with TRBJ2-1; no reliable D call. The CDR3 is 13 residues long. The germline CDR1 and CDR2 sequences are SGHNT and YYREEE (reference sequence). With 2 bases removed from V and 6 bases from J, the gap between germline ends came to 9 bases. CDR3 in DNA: TGTGCCAGCAGCTTAGTATTAGTCAATGAGCAGTTCTTC. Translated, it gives CASSLVLVNEQFF.

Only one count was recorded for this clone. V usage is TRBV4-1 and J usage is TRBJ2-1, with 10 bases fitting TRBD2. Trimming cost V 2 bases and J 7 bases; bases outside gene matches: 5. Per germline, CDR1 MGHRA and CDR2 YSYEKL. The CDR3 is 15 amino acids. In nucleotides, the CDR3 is TGCGCCAGCAGCCAACCGGGACTAGCGATTAATGAGCAGTTCTTC. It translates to CASSQPGLAINEQFF.

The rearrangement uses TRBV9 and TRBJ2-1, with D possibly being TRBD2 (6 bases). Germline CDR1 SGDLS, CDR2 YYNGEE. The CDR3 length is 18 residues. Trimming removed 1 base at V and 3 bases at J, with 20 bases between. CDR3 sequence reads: CASSVSRLMGGDYNEQFF. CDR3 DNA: TGTGCCAGCAGCGTAAGTCGTTTGATGGGCGGGGACTACAATGAGCAGTTCTTC.